This TCR beta chain was sequenced in a study of CXCR3-negative and CXCR3-positive naive CD8 T cells. On this clonotype itself: Its antigen is currently unknown.

It was by 5' RACE with UMI labels that the TRB cDNA libraries were prepared. Using the 5' RACE reads, TCRdb records one entry per CDR3 protein without DNA. In all, the sample yields over 70,000 distinct CDR3 sequences. 300,000 cells per CD8+ T cell subset were flow-sorted in triplicate. Findings and limits, study-wide: TRB CDR3s of CXCR3-positive naive cells were more hydrophobic than those of CXCR3-negative naive cells. Surface CD5 was comparable between naive subsets; TCR strength was inferred from TRB CDR3 properties. Naive CXCR3-positive and CXCR3-negative cells shared TRBV-TRBJ usage; memory cells diverged.

The sequencing input was naive CXCR3- CD8+ T cells from blood. Indicated subset: CD45RO-CCR7+CD27+CD95- naive CD8+ T cells lacking CXCR3 (TNR3-). This clonotype was obtained from a human donor in good health. Some clones in this sample may be carry-over from other donors' samples.

CDR3 amino acids: CSATQGDIYYEQYF. The chain has TRBV20-1 and TRBJ2-7; TCRdb lists TRBD1, though no DNA is available to test this call. The CDR3 is 14 amino acids. Germline assignment: CDR1 DFQATT and CDR2 SNEGSKA (reference sequence).